This passage covers 29 T cell receptor beta chains from one sample sequenced in a study of PD-1 blockade in classical Hodgkin lymphoma. In every patient, relapse followed autologous stem cell transplantation, while exposure to brentuximab vedotin differed. Measured with immunoSEQ multiplex PCR; TCRdb has only the in-frame clones, and not every one. The table lists about 94,000 clones, 89% of them singletons. The input for sequencing was peripheral blood mononuclear cells (PBMCs), taken before the second cycle of nivolumab. These receptors originate from a human donor with classical Hodgkin lymphoma.

The chain employs TRBV5-1 and TRBJ1-1; 7 nucleotides line up with TRBD1. With V trimmed by 3 bases and J by 4 bases, 6 bases remained unmatched. Germline values: CDR1 SGHRS, CDR2 YFSETQ. This CDR3 region has 14 residues. This CDR3 reads CASSSTGEGTEAFF. The CDR3 DNA reads TGCGCCAGCAGCTCCACAGGGGAGGGCACTGAAGCTTTCTTT.

This chain uses TRBV7-9 with TRBJ2-7; 10 positions agree with TRBD1. Germline lookup yields CDR1 SEHNR and CDR2 FQNEAQ (reference sequence). The CDR3 extends over 15 amino acids. The V gene end was trimmed by 4 bases and the J gene end by 5 bases; junction bases not matched to a gene: 8. CDR3 region: CASSSDRGLFDEQYF. CDR3 in DNA: TGTGCCAGCAGCTCCGACAGGGGGCTTTTTGACGAGCAGTACTTC. The whole variable domain, filled in from reference TRBV7-9 and TRBJ2-7, reads DTGVSQNPRHKITKRGQNVTFRCDPISEHNRLYWYRQTLGQGPEFLTYFQNEAQLEKSRLLSDRFSAERPKGSFSTLEIQRTEQGDSAMYLCASSSDRGLFDEQYFGPGTRLTVT.

In its sample, this clone was seen once. This chain joins TRBV30 and TRBJ2-7; the D gene is possibly TRBD1 (6 bases). CDR1 and CDR2 from the germline V gene are GTSNPN and SVGIG (reference sequence). Trimming took 1 base from V and 2 from J, leaving 18 bases between them. This CDR3 contains 16 residues. CDR3 loop: CAWSGAVPGHPYEQYF. The CDR3 region has the DNA TGTGCCTGGAGTGGTGCGGTTCCGGGACACCCCTACGAGCAGTACTTC.

This chain links TRBV13 with TRBJ1-3; a possible D gene is TRBD1 (5 bases). In germline, CDR1 is PRHDT, CDR2 FYEKMQ (reference sequence). The CDR3 is made up of 15 amino acids. Trimming took 3 bases from V and 4 from J, leaving 13 bases between them. In DNA form, the CDR3 reads TGTGCCAGCAGCTTTCAGGGAAGCTCGGGAAACACCATATATTTT. It translates to CASSFQGSSGNTIYF.

Worth noting for this clone: The junction departs from germline at one end; a sequencing error may be responsible. The chain combines TRBV5-1 with TRBJ2-7; TRBD1 matches 7 bases. The CDR3 has 14 residues. CDR1 is SGHRS and CDR2 is YFSETQ in the germline V gene. CDR3 DNA: TGCGCCAGCAGCTTGGGGACAGGTGGGTTCAGACTCTTCTTC. It translates to CASSLGTGGFRLFF.

CDR3 loop: CASSVTRRSSTPRGTDTQYF. CDR3 DNA sequence: TGTGCCAGCAGTGTAACCCGGAGGAGCAGTACCCCCCGGGGCACAGATACGCAGTATTTT. This chain links TRBV2 with TRBJ2-3; D possibly corresponds to TRBD2 (5 bases). The CDR3 extends over 20 amino acids. The germline gives CDR1 SNHLY, CDR2 FYNNEI. The ends were cut back, 4 bases at V and 1 base at J, with 27 bases in the middle. The variable domain in full, completed from reference TRBV2 and TRBJ2-3, reads EPEVTQTPSHQVTQMGQEVILRCVPISNHLYFYWYRQILGQKVEFLVSFYNNEISEKSEIFDDQFSVERPDGSNFTLKIRSTKLEDSAMYFCASSVTRRSSTPRGTDTQYFGPGTRLTVL.

The chain uses TRBV6-1 and TRBJ2-5, with TRBD1 as a possible D gene (5 bases). The CDR3 loop spans 14 amino acids. Per the germline V gene, CDR1 is MNHNS and CDR2 is SASEGT. V gave up 4 bases and J gave up 3 bases, with 12 bases separating them. In DNA form, the CDR3 reads TGTGCCAGCAGTGCACAGACAGTAAAAGAGACCCAGTACTTC. Translated, it gives CASSAQTVKETQYF.

DNA of the CDR3: TGTGCCAGCAGCTTAGCTTTTTCCCGGGGGCAACTGGGCAATCAGCCCCAGCATTTT. Encoded protein: CASSLAFSRGQLGNQPQHF. The J gene is TRBJ1-5, the V gene TRBV7-8, with a possible D match to TRBD1 (6 bases). The germline V gene encodes CDR1 SGHVS and CDR2 FQNEAQ. Trimming stripped 0 bases from V and 2 bases from J, with 20 bases between. The CDR3 length is 19 residues.

The rearrangement joins TRBV7-9 to TRBJ2-5; 7 nucleotides match TRBD1. The V and J ends lost 2 bases and 5 bases, in that order; junction bases with no gene match: 8. CDR3 size: 15 residues. Germline V lookup: CDR1 SEHNR, CDR2 FQNEAQ (reference sequence). The chain's CDR3 is CASSLLRGGLETQYF. The CDR3 DNA reads TGTGCCAGCAGCTTACTGAGAGGGGGCCTTGAGACCCAGTACTTC.

The chain couples TRBV27 to TRBJ2-7; D remains unclear. The CDR3 loop spans 14 amino acids. Germline V lookup: CDR1 MNHEY, CDR2 SMNVEV (reference sequence). V gave up 3 bases and J gave up 0 bases, with 9 bases separating them. The CDR3 bases are TGTGCCAGCAGTTTTGAGCGACACTCCTACGAGCAGTACTTC. Amino acids: CASSFERHSYEQYF.

The gene calls are TRBV6-5 and TRBJ2-4; TRBD1 matches at 7 bases. This CDR3 spans 13 amino acids. V lost 3 bases, J lost 15 bases, and 11 bases stayed unmatched. Germline-derived CDR1 and CDR2 are MNHEY and SVGAGI. This CDR3 is CASSYRPGQATYF. The CDR3 nucleotides are TGTGCCAGCAGTTATCGACCTGGACAGGCAACGTACTTC.

This clone was picked up one time. This rearrangement joins TRBV5-4 to TRBJ2-1; 11 positions match TRBD2. The V gene end was trimmed by 5 bases and the J gene end by 7 bases; junction bases not matched to a gene: 5. Germline V gives CDR1 SGHNT, CDR2 YYREEE (reference sequence). The CDR3 has 14 amino acids. Written as DNA, the CDR3 is TGTGCCAGCAGAGAACTAGCGGGAGCAAATGAGCAGTTCTTC. Protein product: CASRELAGANEQFF.

The chain recombines TRBV6-1 with TRBJ2-1; TRBD2 might be the D (6 bases). Germline V gene lookup returns CDR1 MNHNS and CDR2 SASEGT. The CDR3 totals 17 residues. The V gene lost 1 base and the J gene lost 2 bases, with 15 bases spanning the gap. The CDR3 DNA follows: TGTGCCAGCAGTGAAGTTGACGGGGGAGTTCCCTACAATGAGCAGTTCTTC. It translates to CASSEVDGGVPYNEQFF.

The sample holds a few counts of this clone. The chain links TRBV30 to TRBJ1-3; D is unclear. CDR1 is GTSNPN and CDR2 is SVGIG in the germline V gene (reference sequence). CDR3 length equals 14 residues. The V gene lost 2 bases and the J gene lost 1 base, with 9 bases spanning the gap. In DNA, the CDR3 is TGTGCCTGGAGTTTGAGGGATTCTGGAAACACCATATATTTT. Translating it yields CAWSLRDSGNTIYF.

As to this clone: Mismatch with germline at one junction end may stem from a read error. J is TRBJ1-5 and V is TRBV4-1; D might be TRBD1 (6 bases). This CDR3 is built from 15 residues. The germline V gene encodes CDR1 MGHRA and CDR2 YSYEKL. CDR3 bases: TGCGCCAGCAGCGAAGACAGGTATAGCAATCAGCCCCAGCATTTT. Its translation is CASSEDRYSNQPQHF.

This chain connects TRBV7-9 to TRBJ1-5; possible D gene TRBD1, 5 bases. Germline CDR1 SEHNR, CDR2 FQNEAQ (reference sequence). V lost 5 bases to trimming and J lost 4 bases, with 9 bases between them. The CDR3 loop spans 13 amino acids. The CDR3 DNA sequence: TGTGCCAGCAGCGGGGGGGTTAATCAGCCCCAGCATTTT. It encodes CASSGGVNQPQHF. Variable domain in full (rest from reference TRBV7-9 and TRBJ1-5): DTGVSQNPRHKITKRGQNVTFRCDPISEHNRLYWYRQTLGQGPEFLTYFQNEAQLEKSRLLSDRFSAERPKGSFSTLEIQRTEQGDSAMYLCASSGGVNQPQHFGDGTRLSIL.

The genes are TRBV29-1 and TRBJ2-7; 8 bases fit TRBD2. The CDR3 spans 15 residues. The germline CDR1 and CDR2 sequences are SQVTM and ANQGSEA. V was clipped by 4 bases and J by 3 bases; unmatched bases: 11. CDR3 in DNA: TGCAGCGTTGGAACAGCGGGGACTAGGGTCTACGAGCAGTACTTC. Residues: CSVGTAGTRVYEQYF.

The chain combines TRBV7-8 with TRBJ2-1; D may be TRBD1 or TRBD2 (5 bases each). The germline V gene has CDR1 SGHVS and CDR2 FQNEAQ. This CDR3 has 16 amino acids. The ends were cut back, 2 bases at V and 8 bases at J, with 19 bases in the middle. CDR3: CASSLSPAGLGDEQFF. CDR3 DNA: TGTGCCAGCAGCTTATCTCCTGCGGGCCTGGGGGATGAGCAGTTCTTC.

The chain combines TRBV28 with TRBJ2-1; D gene unclear. The V end lost 0 bases, the J end lost 2 bases, and 11 bases lay between the germline ends. This CDR3 comprises 16 residues. Germline V CDR1 and CDR2: MDHEN, SYDVKM. This CDR3 reads CASSLWKQIPYNEQFF. The CDR3 DNA reads as TGTGCCAGCAGTTTATGGAAGCAAATCCCCTACAATGAGCAGTTCTTC. Combining the CDR3 with reference TRBV28 and TRBJ2-1 gives the whole variable domain DVKVTQSSRYLVKRTGEKVFLECVQDMDHENMFWYRQDPGLGLRLIYFSYDVKMKEKGDIPEGYSVSREKKERFSLILESASTNQTSMYLCASSLWKQIPYNEQFFGPGTRLTVL.

In the case of this clone: At one end, the junction sequence differs from germline, possibly due to a read error. J is TRBJ2-3 and V is TRBV5-1; D remains ambiguous. The V gene's germline CDR1 is SGHRS and CDR2 YFSETQ. The CDR3 spans 14 residues. The DNA of the CDR3 is TGCGCCAGTAGCTGGGCGGAGAGCACAGATACGCAGTATTTT. Residues: CASSWAESTDTQYF. The variable domain in full, with the rest retrieved from reference TRBV5-1 and TRBJ2-3, is KAGVTQTPRYLIKTRGQQVTLSCSPISGHRSVSWYQQTPGQGLQFLFEYFSETQRNKGNFPGRFSGRQFSNSRSEMNVSTLELGDSALYLCASSWAESTDTQYFGPGTRLTVL.

The chain joins TRBV4-1 to TRBJ2-5; D is unresolved. V was trimmed by 4 bases and J by 4 bases, leaving 7 bases between them. CDR3 length: 12 amino acids. Germline loops: CDR1 MGHRA, CDR2 YSYEKL. The CDR3 reads CASSLSGETQYF. CDR3 nucleotides: TGCGCCAGCAGCCTTAGTGGAGAGACCCAGTACTTC.

This clone has a single count. The chain combines TRBV5-6 with TRBJ2-7; D is possibly TRBD2 (6 bases). Trimming removed 0 bases from V and 0 bases from J, with 13 bases in between. Germline V gives CDR1 SGHDT, CDR2 YYEEEE. This CDR3 contains 16 residues. The DNA for the CDR3 is TGTGCCAGCAGCTTGGCCGGGGAGGCCATCTCCTACGAGCAGTACTTC. It specifies CASSLAGEAISYEQYF.

The count of this clone is one. This chain joins TRBV19 and TRBJ2-7; a weak D match, TRBD2 (5 bases). The germline V gene has CDR1 LNHDA and CDR2 SQIVND (reference sequence). Trimming took off 6 bases at V and 4 bases at J, with 16 bases between the two ends. The CDR3 is 14 amino acids. The CDR3 is CASSIGLTNYEQYF. Here the CDR3 DNA reads TGTGCCAGTAGCATCGGACTGACAAATTACGAGCAGTACTTC.

The chain links TRBV27 to TRBJ2-1; 12 positions agree with TRBD2. The CDR3 has 17 residues. CDR1 and CDR2 (germline): MNHEY, SMNVEV (reference sequence). V trimming: 3 bases; J trimming: 8 bases; junction bases outside the gene matches: 11. CDR3 DNA: TGTGCCAGCAGTTTGACCCTAGCGGGAGGGCCCATCCATGAGCAGTTCTTC. Translation gives CASSLTLAGGPIHEQFF.

The chain combines TRBV7-9 with TRBJ1-1; 9 bases are shared with TRBD1. This CDR3 has 13 residues. CDR1 is SEHNR and CDR2 is FQNEAQ in the germline V gene (reference sequence). Unmatched junction bases numbered 3, after V lost 6 bases and J lost 4 bases. CDR3 sequence reads: CASSLTGGTEAFF. DNA of the CDR3: TGTGCCAGCAGTCTGACAGGGGGCACTGAAGCTTTCTTT.

The V gene is TRBV4-2, the J gene TRBJ2-1; 10 bases are shared with TRBD2. V was pared by 1 base and J by 7 bases, with 4 bases of the junction left unmatched. Per germline, CDR1 LGHNA and CDR2 YNFKEQ. This CDR3 comprises 15 residues. This CDR3 reads CASSQGASGSNEQFF. The CDR3 DNA follows: TGTGCCAGCAGCCAAGGCGCTAGCGGGAGTAATGAGCAGTTCTTC.

The rearrangement uses TRBV14 and TRBJ2-1; 9 positions agree with TRBD2. The CDR3 loop spans 15 amino acids. Germline CDR1 and CDR2: SGHDN and FVKESK. Trimming took 0 bases from V and 9 from J; bases not matched to a gene: 6. The CDR3 protein is CASSQDMAGGIEQFF. CDR3 in DNA: TGTGCCAGCAGCCAAGATATGGCGGGGGGGATTGAGCAGTTCTTC.

The chain combines TRBV28 with TRBJ2-1; 14 positions match TRBD2. CDR3 length: 15 residues. From germline, CDR1 is MDHEN and CDR2 SYDVKM. V trimming: 5 bases; J trimming: 8 bases; junction bases outside the gene matches: 5. The CDR3 coding sequence is TGTGCCAGCAGTCTAGGGACTAGCGGGAGTGATGAGCAGTTCTTC. Encoded protein: CASSLGTSGSDEQFF.

The chain links TRBV19 to TRBJ2-7; 11 positions agree with TRBD2. Germline V gives CDR1 LNHDA, CDR2 SQIVND (reference sequence). V gave up 5 bases and J gave up 4 bases; unmatched junction bases: 13. This CDR3 is 17 amino acids long. The CDR3 loop is CASSPGTSGPGAYEQYF. CDR3 coding DNA: TGTGCCAGTAGTCCCGGGACTAGCGGACCTGGGGCGTACGAGCAGTACTTC. The whole variable domain, filled in from reference TRBV19 and TRBJ2-7, reads DGGITQSPKYLFRKEGQNVTLSCEQNLNHDAMYWYRQDPGQGLRLIYYSQIVNDFQKGDIAEGYSVSREKKESFPLTVTSAQKNPTAFYLCASSPGTSGPGAYEQYFGPGTRLTVT.